This T cell receptor beta chain emerged from a study of T cells in Graves' hyperthyroidism and ophthalmopathy. Disease duration under 2 months; hyperthyroidism patients were aged 18 to 65. Uncontrolled infection, other autoimmune disease, pregnancy or lactation disqualified patients from enrolment. Study results and limitations: Model output signaled ophthalmopathy a median approximately 6.2 months ahead of onset.

Trimming took 4 bases from V and 7 from J; bases not matched to a gene: 4. Germline V gene data show CDR1 as SGHTA and CDR2 as FQGNSA. The CDR3 sequence is 15 residues long. RNA transcripts provided the source from which TCR beta CDR3 regions were amplified. The HTBI set primed first-round TCR CDR3 RT-PCR. TCRdb itself ran the multiplex PCR reads through MiXCR, one entry per CDR3 protein. In the table there are a few hundred thousand distinct CDR3 sequences, around a sixth of which are singletons. There are many counts of this clonotype. Its antigen is as yet unknown. Sequencing was done on a sample of blood. V and J are TRBV7-2 and TRBJ2-1, with TRBD2 identical over 13 bases. The sequence came from a woman under 30 with Graves' hyperthyroidism that later progressed to Graves' ophthalmopathy. CDR3 bases: TGTGCCAGCAGCTCCCCGACTAGCGGGAGGAATGAGCAGTTCTTC. It encodes CASSSPTSGRNEQFF. The full variable domain, its missing parts supplied by reference TRBV7-2 and TRBJ2-1, is GAGVSQSPSNKVTEKGKDVELRCDPISGHTALYWYRQSLGQGLEFLIYFQGNSAPDKSGLPSDRFSAERTGGSVSTLTIQRTQQEDSAVYLCASSSPTSGRNEQFFGPGTRLTVL.